These 16 T cell receptor beta chains were all obtained from the same sample, sequenced in a study of Ad26.COV2.S vaccination and SARS-CoV-2 variants. Treatment given: approximately 18 received Ad26.COV2.S at low or high dose, single or two shots; 5 received placebo; per-sample allocation not given. Collection of samples fell on day 63 after the first vaccine or placebo injection. TCRdb's table, derived via immunoSEQ multiplex PCR, lists solely in-frame clones and lacks some. The profile shows some 520,000 clones, around nine tenths of them singletons. This material consisted of peripheral blood, taken in a trial of Ad26.COV2.S vaccine versus placebo. The receptors here all came from a person aged 18-65 years who received the Ad26.COV2.S COVID-19 vaccine or a placebo.

The genes are TRBV4-3 and TRBJ1-2; D is uncertain. Germline assignment: CDR1 LGHNA and CDR2 YSLEER. V was pared by 1 base and J by 6 bases, with 12 bases between. The CDR3 spans 14 residues. The CDR3 reads CASSQAVGGHGYTF. DNA for the CDR3: TGCGCCAGCAGCCAAGCCGTGGGTGGGCATGGCTACACCTTC.

The V gene is TRBV6-6, the J gene TRBJ1-2, with 7 bases lining up with TRBD1. The germline V gene has CDR1 MNHNY and CDR2 SVGAGI (reference sequence). The CDR3 sequence is 13 residues long. V shed 10 bases and J 1 base; nucleotides not matched to a gene: 6. The CDR3 loop reads CAIRDSFNYGYTF. As DNA, the CDR3 is TGTGCCATACGGGACAGCTTTAACTATGGCTACACCTTC.

This sequence joins TRBV3-1 (or the pseudogene TRBV3-2) and TRBJ1-3, with TRBD1 matching over 10 bases. This CDR3 has 15 residues. Germline V CDR1 and CDR2: LGHDT, YNNKEL (reference sequence). V gave up 2 bases and J gave up 7 bases; unmatched junction bases: 5. CDR3 DNA sequence: TGTGCCAGCAGCCAACAGACAGGGGGCCGGAACACCATATATTTT. Its translation is CASSQQTGGRNTIYF.

The chain employs TRBV7-3 and TRBJ1-1, with D possibly TRBD1 on 6 matching bases. V dropped 5 bases and J dropped 4 bases, with 14 bases sitting between them. CDR1 and CDR2 (germline): SGHTA, FQGTGA. The CDR3 extends over 14 amino acids. The CDR3 region has the DNA TGTGCCAGCAGCCCAATGCGGGGGCCCACTGAAGCTTTCTTT. As protein: CASSPMRGPTEAFF.

The rearrangement uses TRBV20-1 and TRBJ1-2; no clear D. V lost 2 bases to trimming and J lost 7 bases, with 8 bases between them. The germline V gene has CDR1 DFQATT and CDR2 SNEGSKA (reference sequence). The CDR3 is 11 residues long. The CDR3 spells CSARLQSGYTF. Here the CDR3 DNA reads TGCAGTGCTAGACTCCAGAGTGGCTACACCTTC.

Details on this clone: Germline is not matched at one junction end, which may reflect a read error. V usage is TRBV6-2 or TRBV6-3 and J usage is TRBJ1-2, with D possibly TRBD1 on 5 matching bases. This CDR3 has 18 amino acids. CDR1 and CDR2 (germline): MNHEY, SVGEGT. The chain's CDR3 is CAGSYLPPATVKLYGYTF. The CDR3 coding sequence is TGTGCCGGCAGTTACCTCCCCCCGGCGACAGTCAAGCTTTATGGCTACACCTTC.

This clone was found once. J is TRBJ2-1 and V is TRBV6-5, with D possibly being TRBD1 (5 bases). Germline assignment: CDR1 MNHEY and CDR2 SVGAGI. Trimming took off 6 bases at V and 3 bases at J, with 12 bases between the two ends. This CDR3 spans 14 amino acids. CDR3 DNA: TGTGCCAGCAGCTCCCTTAGGGGCTACAATGAGCAGTTCTTC. The encoded protein is CASSSLRGYNEQFF.

The rearrangement links TRBV11-3 to TRBJ2-3, with D uncertain. Trimming stripped 2 bases from V and 6 bases from J, with 12 bases between. This CDR3 region has 14 residues. Germline V gene lookup returns CDR1 SGHNT and CDR2 YENEEA. CDR3: CASSLSSHLDTQYF. Written as DNA, the CDR3 is TGTGCCAGCAGCTTATCGTCCCATCTTGATACGCAGTATTTT. Full variable domain (rest looked up from reference TRBV11-3 and TRBJ2-3): EAGVVQSPRYKIIEKKQPVAFWCNPISGHNTLYWYLQNLGQGPELLIRYENEEAVDDSQLPKDRFSAERLKGVDSTLKIQPAELGDSAVYLCASSLSSHLDTQYFGPGTRLTVL.

The chain employs TRBV5-1 and TRBJ1-2; D is unresolved. V lost 5 bases and J 2 bases, leaving 16 bases between the germline ends. Germline values: CDR1 SGHRS, CDR2 YFSETQ. This CDR3 comprises 15 residues. For the CDR3, the DNA is TGCGCCAGCAGTGCCAGCCCATTACCAAACTATGGCTACACCTTC. This sequence encodes CASSASPLPNYGYTF.

This clone was counted once. The CDR3 carries no conserved terminal phenylalanine or tryptophan, so it likely arises from a read error. No DNA is shown, since the ends of the CDR3 on it are uncertain; the CDR3 is the one TCRdb lists. The gene calls are TRBV28 and TRBJ2-7; the DNA was not used to check the table's D call, TRBD2. Germline CDR1 and CDR2: MDHEN and SYDVKM. The CDR3 contains 13 residues when both ends are counted. The chain's CDR3 is CASSSQRGGPHFG.

This chain uses TRBV15 with TRBJ1-5; D uncertain. V lost 0 bases to trimming and J lost 6 bases, with 9 bases between them. The CDR3 length is 14 residues. The germline V gene has CDR1 LNHNV and CDR2 YYDKDF (reference sequence). CDR3 amino acids: CATSRDLGSQPQHF. For the CDR3, the DNA is TGTGCCACCAGCAGAGATCTTGGTAGTCAGCCCCAGCATTTT.

This chain connects TRBV2 to TRBJ1-2, with a tentative D call TRBD1 (5 bases). Between the trimmed V and J ends, which lost 2 bases and 3 bases, there was a span of 10 bases. This CDR3 comprises 14 residues. CDR1 and CDR2 from the germline V gene are SNHLY and FYNNEI. The CDR3 loop reads CASSEFPGDYGYTF. CDR3 in DNA: TGTGCCAGCAGTGAATTCCCGGGGGACTATGGCTACACCTTC.

This clone was seen once. Other DNA sequences from this sample encode an identical CDR3 as well. The rearrangement links TRBV29-1 to TRBJ2-3; no definite D call. The CDR3 extends over 12 amino acids. Germline CDR1 and CDR2: SQVTM and ANQGSEA. V lost 3 bases and J lost 3, with 7 bases in between. The CDR3 bases are TGCAGCGTTGACACCGGAACAGATACGCAGTATTTT. Protein product: CSVDTGTDTQYF.

This rearrangement joins TRBV5-4 to TRBJ2-2, with D perhaps being TRBD1 or TRBD2 (5 bases each). Germline V lookup: CDR1 SGHNT, CDR2 YYREEE (reference sequence). V shed 3 bases and J shed 0 bases, with 15 bases lying between them. This CDR3 contains 17 residues. This CDR3 is CASSSVTRGPNTGELFF. CDR3 DNA sequence: TGTGCCAGCAGCTCCGTGACGAGGGGACCGAACACCGGGGAGCTGTTTTTT.

This chain uses TRBV30 with TRBJ2-3; no clear D gene. The CDR3 is made up of 12 amino acids. Per germline, CDR1 GTSNPN and CDR2 SVGIG (reference sequence). Trimming cost V 2 bases and J 4 bases, with 7 bases left between them. CDR3 DNA: TGTGCCTGGAGTTCGGGCCCAGATACGCAGTATTTT. The encoded protein is CAWSSGPDTQYF.

The chain has TRBV5-5 and TRBJ2-5; D may be TRBD2 (7 bases). Deletions cut 3 bases from V and 2 bases from J, with 23 bases between. The CDR3 sequence is 18 residues long. Germline V gene data show CDR1 as SGHKS and CDR2 as YYEKEE (reference sequence). For the CDR3, the DNA is TGTGCCAGCAGCTCCCCCGTCGGGCGGGGGCGAAGACAAGAGACCCAGTACTTC. It encodes CASSSPVGRGRRQETQYF.